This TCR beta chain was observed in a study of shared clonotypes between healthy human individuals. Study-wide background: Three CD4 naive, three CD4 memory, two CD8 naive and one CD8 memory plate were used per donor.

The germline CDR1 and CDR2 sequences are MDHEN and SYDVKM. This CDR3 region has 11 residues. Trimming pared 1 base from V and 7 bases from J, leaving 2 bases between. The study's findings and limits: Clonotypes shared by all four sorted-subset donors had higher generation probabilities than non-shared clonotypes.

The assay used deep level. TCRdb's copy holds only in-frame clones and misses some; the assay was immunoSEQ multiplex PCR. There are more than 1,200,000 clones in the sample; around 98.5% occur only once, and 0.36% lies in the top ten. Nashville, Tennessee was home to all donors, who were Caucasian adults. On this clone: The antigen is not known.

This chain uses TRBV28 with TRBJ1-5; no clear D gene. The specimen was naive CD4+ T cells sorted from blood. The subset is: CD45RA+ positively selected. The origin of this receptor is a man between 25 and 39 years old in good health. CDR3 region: CASSLFQPQHF. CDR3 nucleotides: TGTGCCAGCAGTTTATTCCAGCCCCAGCATTTT.